This T cell receptor beta chain was found in a study of PD-1 blockade in classical Hodgkin lymphoma. The study, taken as a whole, reports: The study found that TCR diversity rose significantly by C4D1 in CD4+ but not CD8+ cells. Whatever underlies the repertoire differences (possibly disease activity or prior therapy) remains undefined.

Profiled with immunoSEQ multiplex PCR; TCRdb holds only in-frame clones, not every one. The sample consists of 30,000 to 50,000 clones, around 80% of them appearing once. Germline CDR1 and CDR2: SGDLS and YYNGEE. This CDR3 is 14 amino acids long. Trimming took off 0 bases at V and 2 bases at J, with 8 bases between the two ends. As for time point: cycle 4 day 1 (C4D1), after more than five weeks of nivolumab. Every patient experienced relapse after autologous stem cell transplantation, and brentuximab vedotin exposure varied. About this clone itself: Its antigen is as yet unknown.

The sample was peripheral blood mononuclear cells (PBMCs), taken before the fourth cycle of nivolumab. The clonotype originates from a human donor with classical Hodgkin lymphoma. The chain carries TRBV9 and TRBJ1-1; D remains ambiguous. CDR3 region: CASSVVQENTEAFF. The CDR3 bases are TGTGCCAGCAGCGTAGTTCAGGAAAACACTGAAGCTTTCTTT.